The text below deals with one T cell receptor beta chain. Germline loops: CDR1 MDHEN, CDR2 SYDVKM. Between the trimmed V and J ends, which lost 2 bases and 4 bases, there was a span of 14 bases. The CDR3 is 15 amino acids. The record originates from a study of blood T cell repertoires in COVID-19. The overall study: Collection of acute and convalescent COVID-19 samples took place in the United States, Italy and Spain. The analysed material was cDNA or gDNA that came from T cells, B-cell-depleted T cells, or PBMCs.

TCRdb's table, derived via immunoSEQ multiplex PCR, lists solely in-frame clones and lacks some. The sample consists of around 50,000 clones, roughly 82% of them appearing once. The chain employs TRBV28 and TRBJ1-1; D is perhaps TRBD1 (5 bases). Sample: peripheral blood. The receptor was isolated from a woman aged 55-69 years with acute or convalescent COVID-19. CDR3 sequence reads: CASSLSWGGSTEAFF. The DNA for the CDR3 is TGTGCCAGCAGTTTAAGTTGGGGGGGGAGCACTGAAGCTTTCTTT.